This TCR beta chain was captured by sequencing in a study of identical twins. V lost 5 bases, J lost 1 base, and 13 bases lay in between. The germline gives CDR1 SGHKS, CDR2 YYEKEE (reference sequence). This CDR3 spans 16 amino acids. A universal primer site was added by template switching, and unique molecular identifiers were carried by the cDNA. Each CDR3 protein is one row after TCRdb ran MiXCR on the 5' RACE reads. This repertoire shows 700,000 or so distinct CDR3 sequences, 21% found once; its top ten account for more than 4%. These data also featured in a second study, about T cells expressing NK-cell markers. Per that study: Sequencing of TCR beta repertoires drew on sorted CD3+CD56+NKG2C+, CD3+CD56+NKG2C- and CD3+CD56-NKG2C+ T cells. Seven of the eight sequenced donors were HCMV-seropositive; one was seronegative. In a group of five to seven donors, dominant NKG2C+ clonotypes represented about 1.0-8% of CD8+ T cells.

Material: PBMCs. This TCR was sampled from a woman aged 18-35 years in good health. The chain links TRBV5-5 to TRBJ2-6; D unclear. CDR3 in amino acids: CASRLTVGSGANVLTF. The CDR3 nucleotides are TGTGCCAGCAGGTTAACCGTGGGGTCTGGGGCCAACGTCCTGACTTTC.